This T cell receptor (beta chain) was captured by sequencing in a study of cytomegalovirus exposure and HLA in healthy donors. Study-level information: Within an early data release were 80 million to 90 million unique TCRs drawn from HLA-typed donors. Study findings and constraints: A cluster of highly shared sequence variants was likely a sequencing artifact. In an earlier analysis, productive rearrangement rates for most beta V segments clustered near 87% or 30%. Several top significant clusters appeared, in a later analysis, to be linked to common viral pathogens.

Remarks on this clone: Its antigen remains unknown.

The trim removed 4 bases at V and 7 bases at J, leaving 13 bases unmatched. The germline gives CDR1 SGHNT, CDR2 YYREEE (reference sequence). This CDR3 contains 16 residues. Primers: 60 Vbeta forward and 13 Jbeta reverse. Repertoires were generated with immunoSEQ multiplex PCR, while TCRdb's copy carries only in-frame clones and drops some. The sample includes 60,000 to 80,000 clones, roughly two thirds of them seen just once. Sequenced material: PBMCs. This sequence joins TRBV5-4 and TRBJ2-7, with 11 bases lining up with TRBD1. The TCR was taken from a man aged 25-45 years in good health and CMV-seronegative. The CDR3 is CASSPDAGQGAREQYF. The CDR3 DNA is TGTGCCAGCAGCCCCGATGCCGGACAGGGGGCGCGAGAGCAGTACTTC.